This T cell receptor beta chain is drawn from a study of blood T cell repertoires in COVID-19. With 3 bases removed from V and 2 bases from J, the gap between germline ends came to 11 bases. From germline, CDR1 is SGHTA and CDR2 FQGNSA. The CDR3 has 15 amino acids. Authors' methods: Estimation of nucleated cell counts relied on the amplification of reference gene primers. Clones were sequenced by immunoSEQ multiplex PCR, and TCRdb holds only the in-frame ones, with some missing. That table gives V, J and clone size, and the DNA gave D and trimming. This sample has a few hundred thousand clones, with more than 70% found just once. Those enrolled, adults aged 18 to 89 years, came from about two dozen US areas. Exposed participants encountered a COVID-19 case during the 2 weeks preceding study entry.

The V call is TRBV7-2, the J call TRBJ2-4; TRBD1 might be the D (6 bases). The TCR originated in a woman aged 18-35 years who had been exposed to COVID-19. The sample consisted of PBMCs or T cells enriched from blood (not recorded which). The CDR3 nucleotides read TGTGCCAGCAGCTTGCAGGGGTTGACCAAAAACATTCAGTACTTC. Encoded protein: CASSLQGLTKNIQYF. Using reference TRBV7-2 and TRBJ2-4 for the parts outside the CDR3, the full variable domain is GAGVSQSPSNKVTEKGKDVELRCDPISGHTALYWYRQSLGQGLEFLIYFQGNSAPDKSGLPSDRFSAERTGGSVSTLTIQRTQQEDSAVYLCASSLQGLTKNIQYFGAGTRLSVL.